Listed below are T cell receptor beta chains from one sample, sequenced in a study of shared clonotypes between healthy human individuals. The table came from immunoSEQ multiplex PCR; TCRdb's copy has only in-frame clones and leaves some out. The data contain about 1,800,000 clones, approximately 95% of them singletons. The sample comprised naive CD8+ T cells sorted from blood. The receptors derive from a man between 18 and 29 years old in good health. CDR3s include the opening cysteine and the closing phenylalanine or tryptophan. A D gene is named only where the DNA matches it firmly. Some rows mark clone size as missing; the rest say once, few, many or name a class of expanded clone.

abundance | j_gene | d_gene | v_gene | CDR3nt | CDR3aa
- | TRBJ1-5 | - | TRBV7-9 | TGTGCCAGCAGCCGGGGGACACTCCCGAATCAGCCCCAGCATTTT | CASSRGTLPNQPQHF
- | TRBJ2-1 | - | TRBV5-4 | TGTGCCAGCAGCCTCCCCGGGGCTCCCTCCTACAATGAGCAGTTCTTC | CASSLPGAPSYNEQFF
- | TRBJ2-7 | TRBD2 | TRBV4-1 | TGCGCCAGCAGCCAAGAAAGCGGGGCGGTCTACGAGCAGTACTTC | CASSQESGAVYEQYF
- | TRBJ1-2 | - | TRBV4-3 | TGCGCCAGCAGCCAAGAATGGGCAGACAACTATGGCTACACCTTC | CASSQEWADNYGYTF
- | TRBJ2-1 | TRBD2 | TRBV4-1 | TGCGCCAGCAGCCAAGCCCCTAGCGGGGGGGCACACAATGAGCAGTTCTTC | CASSQAPSGGAHNEQFF
- | TRBJ2-5 | TRBD2 | TRBV5-1 | TGCGCCAGCAGCTTGTGGGCTAGCGGGAGGGAAGAGACCCAGTACTTC | CASSLWASGREETQYF
- | TRBJ2-5 | - | TRBV27 | TGTGCCAGCAGTCCGATGATGGCGGAGACCCAGTACTTC | CASSPMMAETQYF
- | TRBJ1-1 | - | TRBV5-6 | TGTGCCAGCAGCTTGGAATTCGGTAACACTGAAGCTTTCTTT | CASSLEFGNTEAFF
- | TRBJ1-4 | - | TRBV27 | TGTGCCAGCAGTTTATCGGACGGAAAACTGTTTTTT | CASSLSDGKLFF
- | TRBJ2-1 | - | TRBV10-3 | TGTGCCATCAGTGGCTCCCCACCCGGACGGGCCCAGCTGAATGAGCAGTTCTTC | CAISGSPPGRAQLNEQFF
- | TRBJ2-7 | - | TRBV10-3 | TGTGCCATCAGTGAGTCGGAGGGCCAACCCTACGAGCAGTACTTC | CAISESEGQPYEQYF
- | TRBJ2-7 | TRBD2 | TRBV10-3 | TGTGCCATCAATAGCGGGGCGCCCTACGAGCAGTACTTC | CAINSGAPYEQYF
- | TRBJ2-3 | TRBD2 | TRBV6-4 | TGTGCCAGCAGTGACGGTTCTAGCGGGGGGGTTGCAGATACGCAGTATTTT | CASSDGSSGGVADTQYF
once | TRBJ1-1 | TRBD1 | TRBV6-1 | TGTGCCAGCAGTGACACCCGATTCAGGGGGCCTATCCGGGAAGCTTTCTTT | CASSDTRFRGPIREAFF
- | TRBJ2-7 | - | TRBV5-6 | TGTGCCAGCAGCGGGAACCCGGGACAATGGGAGCAGTACTTC | CASSGNPGQWEQYF
- | TRBJ1-1 | - | TRBV28 | TGTGCCAGCAGCCTTAGATGGGGGGTTCCTGAAGCTTTCTTT | CASSLRWGVPEAFF
once | TRBJ2-1 | - | TRBV6-6 | TGTGCCAGCAGTTACGGACACCAAGACAATGAGCAGTTCTTC | CASSYGHQDNEQFF
- | TRBJ2-7 | TRBD1 | TRBV4-2 | TGTGCCAGCAGCCAAGAATTTTCCCCTTGGACAGGGTCGGCCTACGAGCAGTACTTC | CASSQEFSPWTGSAYEQYF
- | TRBJ2-7 | - | TRBV7-2 | TGTGCCAGCAGCTTAGCGGAGGGGGCGTTCGGCGAGCAGTACTTC | CASSLAEGAFGEQYF
- | TRBJ2-1 | TRBD2 | TRBV25-1 | TGTGCCAGCATAGGCGGGAGTGGAAGCTCCTACAATGAGCAGTTCTTC | CASIGGSGSSYNEQFF
- | TRBJ1-4 | - | TRBV4-2 | TGTGCCAGCAGCCAGGCTGCAACTAATGAAAAACTGTTTTTT | CASSQAATNEKLFF
once | TRBJ2-3 | - | TRBV9 | TGTGCCAGCAGCGGTCCCTCCCAGGGGCCATATTCGGATACGCAGTATTTT | CASSGPSQGPYSDTQYF
- | TRBJ2-7 | - | TRBV9 | TGTGCCAGCAGCGTAGGTGGTGTCAGCTCCTACGAGCAGTACTTC | CASSVGGVSSYEQYF
- | TRBJ2-7 | TRBD2 | TRBV9 | TGTGCCAGCAGCGTAGGAATTAGCGGGGCCGAGCAGTACTTC | CASSVGISGAEQYF
- | TRBJ2-1 | TRBD1 | TRBV4-1 | TGCGCCAGCAGCCATCATGGGACAGCAGACAATGAGCAGTTCTTC | CASSHHGTADNEQFF